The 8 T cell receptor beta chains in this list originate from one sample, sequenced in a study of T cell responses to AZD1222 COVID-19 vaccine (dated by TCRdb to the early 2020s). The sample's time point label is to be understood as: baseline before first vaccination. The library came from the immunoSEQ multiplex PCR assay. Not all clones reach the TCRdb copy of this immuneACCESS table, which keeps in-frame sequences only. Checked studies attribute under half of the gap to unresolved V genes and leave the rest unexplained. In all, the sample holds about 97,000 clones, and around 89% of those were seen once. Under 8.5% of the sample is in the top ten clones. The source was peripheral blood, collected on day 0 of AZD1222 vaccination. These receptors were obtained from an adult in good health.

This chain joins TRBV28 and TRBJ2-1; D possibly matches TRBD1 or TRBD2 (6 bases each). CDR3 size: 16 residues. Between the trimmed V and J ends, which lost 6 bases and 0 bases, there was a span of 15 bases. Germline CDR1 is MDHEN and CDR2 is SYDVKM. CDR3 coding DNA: TGTGCCAGCAGAATTGGGGGGCCCAGCTCCTACAATGAGCAGTTCTTC. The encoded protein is CASRIGGPSSYNEQFF.

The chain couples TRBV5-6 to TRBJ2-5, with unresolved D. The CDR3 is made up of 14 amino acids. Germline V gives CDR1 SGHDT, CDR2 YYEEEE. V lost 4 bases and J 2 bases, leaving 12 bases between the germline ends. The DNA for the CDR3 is TGTGCCAGCAGCCCGTGGGGAATACAAGAGACCCAGTACTTC. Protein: CASSPWGIQETQYF.

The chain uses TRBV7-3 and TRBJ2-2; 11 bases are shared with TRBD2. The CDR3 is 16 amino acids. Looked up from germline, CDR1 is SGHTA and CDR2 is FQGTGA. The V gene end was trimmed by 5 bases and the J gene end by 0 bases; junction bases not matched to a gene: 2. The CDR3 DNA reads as TGTGCCAGCAGCCGACTAGCGGGGTCGAACACCGGGGAGCTGTTTTTT. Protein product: CASSRLAGSNTGELFF.

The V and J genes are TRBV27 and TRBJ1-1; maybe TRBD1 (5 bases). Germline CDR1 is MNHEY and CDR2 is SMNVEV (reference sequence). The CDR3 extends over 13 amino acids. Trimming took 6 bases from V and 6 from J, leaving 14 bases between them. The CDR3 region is CASRLKGWAEAFF. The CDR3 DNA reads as TGTGCCAGCAGGCTAAAGGGGTGGGCTGAAGCTTTCTTT.

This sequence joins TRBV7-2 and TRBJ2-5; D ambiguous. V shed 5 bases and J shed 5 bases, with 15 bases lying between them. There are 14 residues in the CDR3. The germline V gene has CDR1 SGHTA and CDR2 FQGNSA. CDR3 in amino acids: CASSTRTLRETQYF. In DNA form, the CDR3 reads TGTGCCAGCAGCACCCGGACCCTCCGGGAGACCCAGTACTTC.

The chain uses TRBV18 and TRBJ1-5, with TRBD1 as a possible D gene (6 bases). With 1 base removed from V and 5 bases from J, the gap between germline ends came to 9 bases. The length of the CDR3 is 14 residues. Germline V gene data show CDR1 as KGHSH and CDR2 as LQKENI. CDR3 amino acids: CASSPRGGDQPQHF. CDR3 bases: TGTGCCAGCTCACCACGAGGGGGAGATCAGCCCCAGCATTTT. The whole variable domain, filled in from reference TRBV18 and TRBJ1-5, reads NAGVMQNPRHLVRRRGQEARLRCSPMKGHSHVYWYRQLPEEGLKFMVYLQKENIIDESGMPKERFSAEFPKEGPSILRIQQVVRGDSAAYFCASSPRGGDQPQHFGDGTRLSIL.

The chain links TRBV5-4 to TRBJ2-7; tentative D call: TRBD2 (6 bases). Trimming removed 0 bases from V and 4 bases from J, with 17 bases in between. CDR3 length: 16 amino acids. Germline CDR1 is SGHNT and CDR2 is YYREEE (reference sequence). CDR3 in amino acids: CASSLGGRGRRYEQYF. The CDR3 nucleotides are TGTGCCAGCAGCTTGGGGGGACGAGGGAGGAGGTACGAGCAGTACTTC.

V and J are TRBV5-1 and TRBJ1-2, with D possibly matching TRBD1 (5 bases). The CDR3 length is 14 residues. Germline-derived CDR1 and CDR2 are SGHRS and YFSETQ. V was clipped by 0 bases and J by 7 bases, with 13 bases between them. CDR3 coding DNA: TGCGCCAGCAGCTTGGAGCTAGGGGTCGGTGGCTACACCTTC. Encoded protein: CASSLELGVGGYTF.